This T cell receptor beta chain is drawn from a study of blood T cell repertoires in COVID-19. On the study more broadly: Donors in the United States, Italy and Spain gave samples during acute or convalescent COVID-19. In each case, the material was cDNA or gDNA derived from T cells, B-cell-depleted T cells, or PBMCs.

CDR1 is MGHRA and CDR2 is YSYEKL in the germline V gene. This CDR3 contains 16 residues. Germline trimming cut 4 bases from V and 4 bases from J; bases unmatched to any gene: 6. In the original workflow: Estimates of nucleated cell counts were drawn from the amplification of reference gene primers. The method was immunoSEQ multiplex PCR; TCRdb's version includes in-frame clones alone and lacks a portion of them. Clonal size and the V and J genes are those of that table, whereas D and trimming came from the DNA. The table lists 200,000 to 300,000 clones, 65% to 85% of them singletons. This clone was seen only a few times.

The rearrangement joins TRBV4-1 to TRBJ2-3, with 12 bases identical to TRBD2. This receptor was obtained from a human donor in a cohort sampled during active COVID-19. Sequencing was performed on peripheral blood. This CDR3 reads CASSRLAGEKADTQYF. CDR3 nucleotide sequence: TGCGCCAGCAGCCGACTAGCGGGAGAAAAGGCAGATACGCAGTATTTT.